The 28 T cell receptor beta chains presented below share a single source sample, sequenced in a study of control samples from healthy donors and cancer patients. Using immunoSEQ multiplex PCR, the repertoire was profiled, and TCRdb retains in-frame clones only, with some absent. Of about 140,000 clones listed, roughly 92% are singletons. Sequences were obtained from blood. These receptors were taken from a man aged 25 to 40 in good health.

CDR3 loop: CASSEGVLVYGYTF. Here the CDR3 DNA reads TGTGCCAGCAGCGAGGGGGTCCTCGTCTATGGCTACACCTTC. The rearrangement uses TRBV5-6 and TRBJ1-2, with a tentative D call TRBD1 (6 bases). Germline V gene data show CDR1 as SGHDT and CDR2 as YYEEEE. The V end was cut by 4 bases, the J end by 4 bases, with 14 bases between. The CDR3 is made up of 14 amino acids.

This clone appeared once. The chain employs TRBV28 and TRBJ1-4; 8 bases agree with TRBD1. Germline values: CDR1 MDHEN, CDR2 SYDVKM. The J segment lost 3 bases and the V segment lost 4 bases, leaving 10 bases of the junction unmatched. This CDR3 has 17 amino acids. CDR3 sequence (DNA): TGTGCCAGCAGTTCAGAAAACCACAGGGGGGCTAATGAAAAACTGTTTTTT. Encoded protein: CASSSENHRGANEKLFF.

The chain recombines TRBV7-8 with TRBJ2-3, with D perhaps matching TRBD2 (6 bases). The CDR3 totals 18 residues. Per the germline V gene, CDR1 is SGHVS and CDR2 is FQNEAQ. Trimming pared 5 bases from V and 4 bases from J, leaving 25 bases between. The CDR3 reads CASSGGGLGIGSPDTQYF. As DNA, the CDR3 is TGTGCCAGCAGCGGTGGGGGGTTGGGTATTGGGAGCCCAGATACGCAGTATTTT. The full variable domain, its missing parts supplied by reference TRBV7-8 and TRBJ2-3, is GAGVSQSPRYKVAKRGQDVALRCDPISGHVSLFWYQQALGQGPEFLTYFQNEAQLDKSGLPSDRFFAERPEGSVSTLKIQRTQQEDSAVYLCASSGGGLGIGSPDTQYFGPGTRLTVL.

V and J are TRBV19 and TRBJ1-1; D not certain. Germline V lookup: CDR1 LNHDA, CDR2 SQIVND (reference sequence). The CDR3 loop spans 14 amino acids. V lost 3 bases and J 4 bases, leaving 12 bases between the germline ends. Here the CDR3 reads CASSIRGGGTEAFF. CDR3 DNA sequence: TGTGCCAGTAGTATTCGGGGAGGAGGCACTGAAGCTTTCTTT. The complete variable domain, with remaining parts taken from reference TRBV19 and TRBJ1-1, reads DGGITQSPKYLFRKEGQNVTLSCEQNLNHDAMYWYRQDPGQGLRLIYYSQIVNDFQKGDIAEGYSVSREKKESFPLTVTSAQKNPTAFYLCASSIRGGGTEAFFGQGTRLTVV.

The chain couples TRBV4-1 to TRBJ1-5; no clear D gene. Trimming removed 1 base from V and 9 bases from J, with 16 bases in between. CDR1 and CDR2 (germline): MGHRA, YSYEKL. The CDR3 spans 15 residues. The CDR3 coding sequence is TGCGCCAGCAGCCAAGTACCCCAGACAAGCCGGCCCCAGCATTTT. Amino acid sequence: CASSQVPQTSRPQHF.

The J gene is TRBJ1-1, the V gene TRBV2; D gene unclear. The V and J ends lost 0 bases and 7 bases respectively, with 9 bases between them. This CDR3 comprises 13 residues. Germline CDR1 is SNHLY and CDR2 is FYNNEI. CDR3 nucleotide sequence: TGTGCCAGCAGTGAAGCCCTCCGGAGTGAAGCTTTCTTT. It encodes CASSEALRSEAFF.

The chain has TRBV5-1 and TRBJ2-5, with a weak D call TRBD2 (5 bases). The germline gives CDR1 SGHRS, CDR2 YFSETQ. V was pared by 0 bases and J by 4 bases, with 13 bases between. CDR3 size: 15 residues. The CDR3 DNA reads as TGCGCCAGCAGCTTGGAGAGGGCAAACATAGAGACCCAGTACTTC. Amino acids: CASSLERANIETQYF.

The chain is built from TRBV28 and TRBJ2-7; D gene ambiguous. V lost 4 bases, J lost 3 bases, and 10 bases lay in between. This CDR3 is built from 13 residues. Germline CDR1 and CDR2: MDHEN and SYDVKM. DNA of the CDR3: TGTGCCAGCAGTTCAACTCCCAGCTACGAGCAGTACTTC. Its protein is CASSSTPSYEQYF. Complete variable domain (other parts from reference TRBV28 and TRBJ2-7): DVKVTQSSRYLVKRTGEKVFLECVQDMDHENMFWYRQDPGLGLRLIYFSYDVKMKEKGDIPEGYSVSREKKERFSLILESASTNQTSMYLCASSSTPSYEQYFGPGTRLTVT.

The chain is built from TRBV14 and TRBJ1-1; D unresolved. CDR1 is SGHDN and CDR2 is FVKESK in the germline V gene. The length of the CDR3 is 11 residues. Trimming removed 5 bases from V and 6 bases from J, with 7 bases in between. The CDR3 protein is CASSSVSEAFF. The CDR3 nucleotides are TGTGCCAGCAGCTCAGTCTCTGAAGCTTTCTTT.

CDR3 in DNA: TGTGCCAGCAGCCAAGAAGGTCGGCGGTCTTACACAGATACGCAGTATTTT. This codes for CASSQEGRRSYTDTQYF. The chain recombines TRBV14 with TRBJ2-3; D not resolved. The CDR3 sequence is 17 residues long. Trimming removed 0 bases at V and 2 bases at J, with 15 bases between. Germline values: CDR1 SGHDN, CDR2 FVKESK.

The chain combines TRBV18 with TRBJ1-1; D not resolved. Trimming shortened V by 4 bases and J by 1 base, and 10 bases separated the two germline ends. CDR1 and CDR2 (germline): KGHSH, LQKENI. The CDR3 has 14 amino acids. CDR3 in amino acids: CASSLTRTNTEAFF. The CDR3 DNA is TGTGCCAGCTCACTTACAAGGACGAACACTGAAGCTTTCTTT. Looking up the rest from reference TRBV18 and TRBJ1-1 gives the full variable domain: NAGVMQNPRHLVRRRGQEARLRCSPMKGHSHVYWYRQLPEEGLKFMVYLQKENIIDESGMPKERFSAEFPKEGPSILRIQQVVRGDSAAYFCASSLTRTNTEAFFGQGTRLTVV.

The chain employs TRBV28 and TRBJ1-3; D not resolved. V lost 6 bases and J lost 2, with 8 bases in between. From germline, CDR1 is MDHEN and CDR2 SYDVKM. This CDR3 is 13 amino acids long. CDR3 bases: TGTGCCAGCAGCGGCTGGGCTGGAAACACCATATATTTT. It encodes CASSGWAGNTIYF.

The chain combines TRBV6-5 with TRBJ2-5; D possibly corresponds to TRBD1 (5 bases). This CDR3 has 15 amino acids. Germline values: CDR1 MNHEY, CDR2 SVGAGI. Trimming pared 6 bases from V and 5 bases from J, leaving 19 bases between. The CDR3 sequence is CASSGPLQNRETQYF. As DNA, the CDR3 is TGTGCCAGCAGCGGGCCGCTACAAAACAGGGAGACCCAGTACTTC.

The chain recombines TRBV18 with TRBJ1-2; D remains unclear. This CDR3 spans 13 amino acids. Between the trimmed V and J ends, which lost 3 bases and 7 bases, there was a span of 12 bases. Germline CDR1 and CDR2: KGHSH and LQKENI. CDR3: CASSPPHDSGYTF. The CDR3 nucleotides are TGTGCCAGCTCACCGCCACACGATTCTGGCTACACCTTC.

The rearrangement links TRBV28 to TRBJ2-1; TRBD1 matches at 9 bases. CDR1 is MDHEN and CDR2 is SYDVKM in the germline V gene. Losses at the gene ends were 5 bases for V and 6 bases for J; bases not matched to a gene: 11. CDR3 length equals 16 residues. In DNA form, the CDR3 reads TGTGCCAGCAGTATACGTCACAGGGGGCTCCGCAATGAGCAGTTCTTC. Translated, it gives CASSIRHRGLRNEQFF.

V and J are TRBV2 and TRBJ1-3; TRBD1 agrees at 8 bases. The CDR3 sequence is 16 residues long. The germline V gene encodes CDR1 SNHLY and CDR2 FYNNEI. V dropped 3 bases and J dropped 5; count of bases not matched to a gene: 9. In nucleotides, the CDR3 is TGTGCCAGCAGTGACCCAGGGGGCCTCTCCCGAAACACCATATATTTT. Its protein is CASSDPGGLSRNTIYF.

The chain joins TRBV7-2 to TRBJ2-1; D is undetermined. CDR3 size: 13 residues. Germline V gene lookup returns CDR1 SGHTA and CDR2 FQGNSA. With 1 base removed from V and 6 bases from J, the gap between germline ends came to 7 bases. The CDR3 loop is CASSLGSSNEQFF. The CDR3, as DNA: TGTGCCAGCAGCTTAGGCAGTTCCAATGAGCAGTTCTTC.

The rearrangement uses TRBV28 and TRBJ1-2; 7 nucleotides match TRBD1. J lost 6 bases, V lost 4 bases, and 5 bases had no gene match. Per germline, CDR1 MDHEN and CDR2 SYDVKM. The CDR3 length is 13 residues. In nucleotides, the CDR3 is TGTGCCAGCAGTTACAGGGGAAGGCATGGCTACACCTTC. Translated: CASSYRGRHGYTF.

The V call is TRBV15, the J call TRBJ2-7, with TRBD1 as a possible D gene (5 bases). Germline V lookup: CDR1 LNHNV, CDR2 YYDKDF (reference sequence). V was clipped by 1 base and J by 1 base, with 11 bases between them. This CDR3 is built from 15 residues. Written as DNA, the CDR3 is TGTGCCACCAGCAGAGTTGTGGGGCTATCCTACGAGCAGTACTTC. It codes for CATSRVVGLSYEQYF.

The V call is TRBV18, the J call TRBJ2-7; maybe TRBD1 (6 bases). Germline CDR1 and CDR2: KGHSH and LQKENI. CDR3 length: 13 amino acids. The V and J ends lost 1 base and 2 bases respectively, with 6 bases between them. The CDR3 sequence is CASSPQGAYEQYF. CDR3 sequence (DNA): TGTGCCAGCTCACCACAGGGGGCCTACGAGCAGTACTTC.

The rearrangement joins TRBV9 to TRBJ1-6; D is uncertain. Germline CDR1 and CDR2: SGDLS and YYNGEE. CDR3 length equals 14 residues. Trimming stripped 2 bases from V and 0 bases from J, with 3 bases between. CDR3 sequence (DNA): TGTGCCAGCAGCGTGAGCTCCTATAATTCACCCCTCCACTTT. Residues: CASSVSSYNSPLHF. Variable domain in full (rest from reference TRBV9 and TRBJ1-6): DSGVTQTPKHLITATGQRVTLRCSPRSGDLSVYWYQQSLDQGLQFLIQYYNGEERAKGNILERFSAQQFPDLHSELNLSSLELGDSALYFCASSVSSYNSPLHFGNGTRLTVT.

In nucleotides, the CDR3 is TGTGCCAGTAGTATCAGGGGGCCTGGAAACACCATATATTTT. Its translation is CASSIRGPGNTIYF. The rearrangement links TRBV19 to TRBJ1-3, with 8 bases that match TRBD1. With 3 bases clipped from V and 2 bases from J, the junction kept 0 bases outside the gene matches. The CDR3 is 14 residues long. Germline values: CDR1 LNHDA, CDR2 SQIVND (reference sequence).

This clone was observed a single time. The chain uses TRBV15 and TRBJ1-4; D might be TRBD1 (5 bases). From germline, CDR1 is LNHNV and CDR2 YYDKDF (reference sequence). Trimming removed 0 bases from V and 1 base from J, with 9 bases in between. The CDR3 covers 16 residues. The CDR3 DNA sequence: TGTGCCACCAGCAGAGAGGGGGTAGGAACTAATGAAAAACTGTTTTTT. Its protein is CATSREGVGTNEKLFF.

CDR3 sequence: CSVGEGFYGYTF. CDR3 nucleotide sequence: TGCAGCGTTGGGGAAGGGTTCTATGGCTACACCTTC. This chain joins TRBV29-1 and TRBJ1-2; D is uncertain. The CDR3 spans 12 residues. CDR1 is SQVTM and CDR2 is ANQGSEA in the germline V gene. Between the trimmed V and J ends, which lost 4 bases and 4 bases, there was a span of 10 bases.

There are a few counts of this clone. The chain links TRBV19 to TRBJ1-2, with a possible D match to TRBD1 (5 bases). Germline-derived CDR1 and CDR2 are LNHDA and SQIVND (reference sequence). CDR3 length: 15 residues. The ends were cut back, 4 bases at V and 5 bases at J, with 17 bases in the middle. The CDR3 sequence: CASSTPQGKPYGYTF. The CDR3 nucleotides read TGTGCCAGTAGTACCCCCCAGGGTAAACCTTATGGCTACACCTTC.

The chain carries TRBV30 and TRBJ1-1; D ambiguous. V lost 2 bases and J 1 base, leaving 14 bases between the germline ends. Per the germline V gene, CDR1 is GTSNPN and CDR2 is SVGIG (reference sequence). This CDR3 has 15 residues. The CDR3 loop is CAWSPRTRKNTEAFF. The CDR3 DNA is TGTGCCTGGAGTCCTAGAACGAGAAAGAACACTGAAGCTTTCTTT.

The chain combines TRBV25-1 with TRBJ2-1; tentative D call: TRBD2 (7 bases). CDR3 length equals 12 residues. Between the trimmed V and J ends, which lost 11 bases and 9 bases, there was a span of 17 bases. Per the germline V gene, CDR1 is MGHDK and CDR2 is SYGVNS. The CDR3 DNA follows: TGTGCCTCTATAGGGGGGAGGGGTGAGCAGTTCTTC. Translating it yields CASIGGRGEQFF.

The chain joins TRBV28 to TRBJ2-2; 9 bases match TRBD1. In germline, CDR1 is MDHEN, CDR2 SYDVKM. Trimming cost V 5 bases and J 0 bases; bases outside gene matches: 7. The CDR3 covers 17 residues. The CDR3, as DNA: TGTGCCAGCAGTGGGACAGGGACCTACGCGAACACCGGGGAGCTGTTTTTT. It encodes CASSGTGTYANTGELFF.